The 2 T cell receptor beta chains given below trace back to one sample, sequenced in a study of CD8 T cells in Susac syndrome. With random hexamers, reverse transcription was performed on about 0.45 to 1 ug of RNA. MiXCR, applied by TCRdb to the immunoSEQ multiplex PCR reads, yields one record per CDR3 protein. The data show approximately 150,000 distinct CDR3 sequences, about 94% seen once. The sample comprised CD4+ T cells from PBMCs. The receptors shown here come from a human donor in good health.

This sequence joins TRBV4-2 and TRBJ1-1; 10 nucleotides align to TRBD1. This CDR3 is 15 amino acids long. The V gene end was trimmed by 4 bases and the J gene end by 8 bases; junction bases not matched to a gene: 10. CDR1 and CDR2 from the germline V gene are LGHNA and YNFKEQ. Here the CDR3 DNA reads TGTGCCAGCAGCCGGGCCGGGACAGGGGCTTGGGAAGCTTTCTTT. It specifies CASSRAGTGAWEAFF.

The genes are TRBV5-1 and TRBJ2-7; D possibly corresponds to TRBD1 (5 bases). This CDR3 is built from 11 residues. Trimming took off 0 bases at V and 9 bases at J, with 7 bases between the two ends. Germline CDR1 is SGHRS and CDR2 is YFSETQ. The DNA for the CDR3 is TGCGCCAGCAGCTTGGAGGGGCCGCAGTACTTC. It translates to CASSLEGPQYF.